This T cell receptor beta chain originates from a study of blood T cell repertoires in COVID-19. Overall study context: The analysed material was cDNA or gDNA that came from T cells, B-cell-depleted T cells, or PBMCs.

The CDR3 has 14 amino acids. Germline V gene lookup returns CDR1 MNHEY and CDR2 SVGAGI. V was cut by 1 base and J by 1 base, with 7 bases left in between. Original handling: Nucleated cell number was recorded as an estimate derived from reference gene primer amplification. Sequencing was performed with immunoSEQ multiplex PCR; in TCRdb, only in-frame clones are kept and a portion is missing. Clonal size and the V and J genes are those of that table, whereas D and trimming came from the DNA. The sample includes 25,000 to 35,000 clones, over 75% of them seen just once. The sequence derives from a human donor with active COVID-19. The donor label of this sample is uncertain. Source material: peripheral blood. The chain joins TRBV6-5 to TRBJ1-1; no definite D call. CDR3 amino acids: CASSYFGRNTEAFF. The CDR3 DNA is TGTGCCAGCAGTTACTTCGGGAGGAACACTGAAGCTTTCTTT.